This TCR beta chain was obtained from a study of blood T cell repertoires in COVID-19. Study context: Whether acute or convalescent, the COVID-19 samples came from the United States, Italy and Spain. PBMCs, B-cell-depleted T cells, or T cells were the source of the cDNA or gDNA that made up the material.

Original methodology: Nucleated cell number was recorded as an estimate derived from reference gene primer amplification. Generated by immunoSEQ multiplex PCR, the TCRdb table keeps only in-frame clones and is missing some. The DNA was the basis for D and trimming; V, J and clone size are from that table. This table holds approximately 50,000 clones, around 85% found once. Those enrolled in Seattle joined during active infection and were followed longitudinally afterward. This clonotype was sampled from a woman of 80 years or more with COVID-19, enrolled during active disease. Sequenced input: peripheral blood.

The CDR3 loop is CASSVSLAGEGELFF. The CDR3 coding sequence is TGTGCCAGCAGCGTATCACTAGCGGGAGAGGGGGAGCTGTTTTTT. The chain is built from TRBV9 and TRBJ2-2, with 11 bases that match TRBD2. CDR3 length: 15 amino acids. Trimming at V came to 1 base and at J to 8 bases, leaving 4 bases not matched to a gene. From germline, CDR1 is SGDLS and CDR2 YYNGEE.